The 4 T cell receptor beta chains below all came from one sample that was sequenced in a study of graft-versus-host responses after intestinal transplantation. The protocol was immunoSEQ multiplex PCR, while the TCRdb copy is restricted to in-frame clones and leaves out a portion. The sample holds more than 9,500 clones; roughly 93% are singletons and the top ten take 20%. The source material was PBMCs, sampled 109 to 110 days after intestinal transplant. These receptors all stem from a human patient who received an intestinal transplant, so some T cells may come from the graft donor.

The chain is built from TRBV6-1 and TRBJ1-3; D not resolved. CDR3 length: 13 amino acids. V was trimmed by 5 bases and J by 0 bases, leaving 5 bases between them. Germline CDR1 and CDR2: MNHNS and SASEGT. The CDR3 protein is CASSLTSGNTIYF. The CDR3 coding sequence is TGTGCCAGCAGTCTGACCTCTGGAAACACCATATATTTT.

The V call is TRBV4-1, the J call TRBJ2-7, with 8 bases fitting TRBD1. CDR3 length: 14 amino acids. Unmatched junction bases numbered 3, after V lost 1 base and J lost 4 bases. Germline loops: CDR1 MGHRA, CDR2 YSYEKL. The CDR3 region is CASSQVQGAYEQYF. The CDR3 DNA reads as TGCGCCAGCAGCCAAGTTCAGGGGGCGTACGAGCAGTACTTC.

The chain is built from TRBV29-1 and TRBJ1-2, with a possible D match to TRBD1 (5 bases). V shed 7 bases and J shed 6 bases, with 12 bases lying between them. Germline lookup yields CDR1 SQVTM and CDR2 ANQGSEA. The CDR3 length is 11 residues. For the CDR3, the DNA is TGCAGCGGTGGGGGGGGAGATGGCTACACCTTC. Protein product: CSGGGGDGYTF.

The V call is TRBV28, the J call TRBJ2-7; 11 bases are shared with TRBD2. This CDR3 has 16 amino acids. CDR1 is MDHEN and CDR2 is SYDVKM in the germline V gene. V dropped 5 bases and J dropped 2; count of bases not matched to a gene: 8. CDR3 DNA sequence: TGTGCCAGCAGTCCCTCGCTAGCGGGAGGCCCCTACGAGCAGTACTTC. Encoded protein: CASSPSLAGGPYEQYF.